Listed below are T cell receptor beta chains from one sample, sequenced in a study of T-cell reconstitution after alpha-beta-depleted transplantation in children. TCRdb recomputed calls from the PCR reads with MiXCR, one row per CDR3 protein. This sample has 600,000 to 700,000 distinct CDR3 sequences, with around 16% found just once. The sequenced sample was PBMCs from the stem cell graft donor, obtained from the stem cell graft. These receptors were collected from a human donor who donated a stem cell graft to a child with acute myeloid leukemia. Each CDR3 is given with its conserved first and last residue. Each record gives: J gene, V gene, D gene, clone size, CDR3 protein, CDR3 DNA. D genes are given only for firm matches. The size entry is marked missing in some rows and otherwise reads once, few, many or a size class.

j_call: TRBJ2-1; v_call: TRBV6-2/TRBV6-3; d_call: TRBD2; clone_size: .; cdr3_aa: CASSYSKQRGHRNEQFF; cdr3_nt: TGTGCCAGCAGTTACTCAAAACAGCGGGGGCACCGGAATGAGCAGTTCTTC
j_call: TRBJ2-1; v_call: TRBV20-1; d_call: .; clone_size: many; cdr3_aa: CSASGAVLDNEQFF; cdr3_nt: TGCAGTGCTAGCGGTGCGGTCCTCGACAATGAGCAGTTCTTC
j_call: TRBJ1-3; v_call: TRBV20-1; d_call: .; clone_size: many; cdr3_aa: CSARDRGGGNTIYF; cdr3_nt: TGCAGTGCTAGAGACAGGGGAGGTGGAAACACCATATATTTT
j_call: TRBJ2-5; v_call: TRBV20-1; d_call: .; clone_size: many; cdr3_aa: CSAPTRGEETQYF; cdr3_nt: TGCAGTGCTCCCACCAGGGGAGAAGAGACCCAGTACTTC
j_call: TRBJ2-1; v_call: TRBV20-1; d_call: TRBD2; clone_size: many; cdr3_aa: CSARDGRGGNEQFF; cdr3_nt: TGCAGTGCTAGAGATGGACGGGGGGGCAATGAGCAGTTCTTC
j_call: TRBJ2-1; v_call: TRBV12-3/TRBV12-4; d_call: .; clone_size: few; cdr3_aa: CASRSGTRPYNEQFF; cdr3_nt: TGTGCCAGCAGGTCGGGGACGAGACCTTACAATGAGCAGTTCTTC
j_call: TRBJ1-2; v_call: TRBV29-1; d_call: TRBD1; clone_size: many; cdr3_aa: CSVRDRAYGYTF; cdr3_nt: TGCAGCGTACGGGACAGGGCCTATGGCTACACCTTC
j_call: TRBJ2-1; v_call: TRBV29-1; d_call: TRBD2; clone_size: many; cdr3_aa: CSVRAGGRNEQFF; cdr3_nt: TGCAGCGTTCGGGCGGGGGGGCGCAATGAGCAGTTCTTC
j_call: TRBJ2-1; v_call: TRBV20-1; d_call: .; clone_size: many; cdr3_aa: CSARASPGHEQFF; cdr3_nt: TGCAGTGCTAGGGCCAGTCCCGGGCATGAGCAGTTCTTC
j_call: TRBJ2-1; v_call: TRBV12-3/TRBV12-4; d_call: TRBD2; clone_size: many; cdr3_aa: CASSFPVLAGGQVPYNEQFF; cdr3_nt: TGTGCCAGCAGTTTCCCGGTACTAGCGGGGGGTCAGGTCCCATACAATGAGCAGTTCTTC
j_call: TRBJ1-1; v_call: TRBV20-1; d_call: .; clone_size: many; cdr3_aa: CSARDGRGQEAFF; cdr3_nt: TGCAGTGCTAGAGATGGGAGGGGCCAGGAAGCTTTCTTT
j_call: TRBJ1-2; v_call: TRBV5-5; d_call: .; clone_size: .; cdr3_aa: CASSLGSARDYYGYTF; cdr3_nt: TGTGCCAGCAGCTTGGGATCGGCCAGGGACTACTATGGCTACACCTTC
j_call: TRBJ2-5; v_call: TRBV20-1; d_call: TRBD1; clone_size: many; cdr3_aa: CSALRQGWDQETQYF; cdr3_nt: TGCAGTGCTCTCCGACAGGGGTGGGACCAAGAGACCCAGTACTTC
j_call: TRBJ2-3; v_call: TRBV10-1; d_call: TRBD1; clone_size: .; cdr3_aa: CASSDPTGSLDTQYF; cdr3_nt: TGCGCCAGCAGTGACCCGACAGGGAGTTTAGATACGCAGTATTTT
j_call: TRBJ2-3; v_call: TRBV5-5; d_call: TRBD1; clone_size: many; cdr3_aa: CASRIQGMADTQYF; cdr3_nt: TGTGCCAGCAGGATACAGGGGATGGCAGATACGCAGTATTTT
j_call: TRBJ2-3; v_call: TRBV29-1; d_call: .; clone_size: few; cdr3_aa: CSVEGRVDTDTQYF; cdr3_nt: TGCAGCGTTGAAGGCAGGGTTGACACAGATACGCAGTATTTT
j_call: TRBJ1-5; v_call: TRBV5-1; d_call: TRBD1; clone_size: .; cdr3_aa: CASSSGDRADQPQHF; cdr3_nt: TGCGCCAGCAGCTCGGGGGACAGGGCGGATCAGCCCCAGCATTTT
j_call: TRBJ2-7; v_call: TRBV29-1; d_call: TRBD1; clone_size: many; cdr3_aa: CSVAGTGSGEQYF; cdr3_nt: TGCAGCGTCGCCGGGACAGGGTCGGGCGAGCAGTACTTC
j_call: TRBJ2-5; v_call: TRBV10-3; d_call: TRBD2; clone_size: many; cdr3_aa: CAASGVSQETQYF; cdr3_nt: TGTGCCGCTAGCGGGGTCAGCCAAGAGACCCAGTACTTC
j_call: TRBJ2-1; v_call: TRBV12-3/TRBV12-4; d_call: .; clone_size: many; cdr3_aa: CASSLLATYNEQFF; cdr3_nt: TGTGCCAGCAGCCTCCTCGCGACCTACAATGAGCAGTTCTTC
j_call: TRBJ2-3; v_call: TRBV20-1; d_call: TRBD2; clone_size: many; cdr3_aa: CSAVAGGGTDTQYF; cdr3_nt: TGCAGTGCTGTAGCGGGGGGCGGCACAGATACGCAGTATTTT
j_call: TRBJ1-5; v_call: TRBV18; d_call: .; clone_size: few; cdr3_aa: CASSPLEGERQPQHF; cdr3_nt: TGTGCCAGCTCACCACTAGAGGGGGAGCGTCAGCCCCAGCATTTT
j_call: TRBJ2-2; v_call: TRBV20-1; d_call: .; clone_size: many; cdr3_aa: CSARGDRNTGELFF; cdr3_nt: TGCAGTGCTAGAGGAGACAGGAACACCGGGGAGCTGTTTTTT
j_call: TRBJ2-2; v_call: TRBV5-5; d_call: .; clone_size: few; cdr3_aa: CASSFTPSGELFF; cdr3_nt: TGTGCCAGCAGCTTTACACCCTCCGGGGAGCTGTTTTTT
j_call: TRBJ2-1; v_call: TRBV20-1; d_call: TRBD2; clone_size: few; cdr3_aa: CSARGVPGLAGRNNEQFF; cdr3_nt: TGCAGTGCTAGAGGCGTCCCGGGACTAGCGGGGAGAAACAATGAGCAGTTCTTC
j_call: TRBJ2-1; v_call: TRBV21-1; d_call: .; clone_size: .; cdr3_aa: CASTPQISRPNNEQFF; cdr3_nt: TGTGCCAGCACACCTCAGATCTCACGACCAAACAATGAGCAGTTCTTC
j_call: TRBJ2-1; v_call: TRBV4-3; d_call: .; clone_size: .; cdr3_aa: CASSQDPPHGGDNEQFF; cdr3_nt: TGCGCCAGCAGCCAAGACCCGCCCCATGGGGGTGACAATGAGCAGTTCTTC
j_call: TRBJ2-1; v_call: TRBV20-1; d_call: TRBD2; clone_size: few; cdr3_aa: CSARDLAGPILAAYNEQFF; cdr3_nt: TGCAGTGCTAGAGATCTAGCGGGCCCCATCTTGGCAGCCTACAATGAGCAGTTCTTC